This entry lists 32 T cell receptor beta chains sequenced from one sample in a study of Graves' ophthalmopathy and Graves' hyperthyroidism. Amplification targeted the TCR beta CDR3 regions, with RNA transcripts as the source material. RT-PCR was first run with HTBI primers, then multiplex PCR in a second round. A single record per CDR3 protein comes from TCRdb applying MiXCR to the multiplex PCR reads. The table lists over a million distinct CDR3 sequences, 35% to 40% of them singletons. The sample taken for sequencing was peripheral blood or thyroid tissue (not recorded which). The receptors here all came from an adult man with Graves' hyperthyroidism.

This clonotype came up a few times. The chain couples TRBV9 to TRBJ2-7; D ambiguous. Trimming cost V 2 bases and J 0 bases, with 12 bases left between them. This CDR3 comprises 15 residues. Germline V lookup: CDR1 SGDLS, CDR2 YYNGEE. CDR3 bases: TGTGCCAGCAGCGTTAGCAGCAACCCCTCCTACGAGCAGTACTTC. Translating it yields CASSVSSNPSYEQYF.

J is TRBJ2-3 and V is TRBV10-3; a possible D gene is TRBD1 (5 bases). The CDR3 is 13 amino acids. Germline-derived CDR1 and CDR2 are ENHRY and SYGVKD. Trimming shortened V by 7 bases and J by 1 base, and 9 bases separated the two germline ends. CDR3 residues: CAIKRGGTDTQYF. CDR3 in DNA: TGTGCCATCAAAAGGGGCGGCACAGATACGCAGTATTTT.

This clonotype was detected many times. The chain joins TRBV20-1 to TRBJ2-7, with D unresolved. This CDR3 comprises 12 residues. V lost 0 bases to trimming and J lost 5 bases, with 8 bases between them. CDR1 is DFQATT, CDR2 SNEGSKA, per germline (reference sequence). CDR3 loop: CSARDYTHEQYF. CDR3 nucleotides: TGCAGTGCTAGAGATTATACGCACGAGCAGTACTTC.

This clonotype was detected ten times or more. The gene calls are TRBV7-6 and TRBJ2-7, with TRBD1 matching over 8 bases. The V gene end was trimmed by 1 base and the J gene end by 6 bases; junction bases not matched to a gene: 11. The V gene's germline CDR1 is SGHVS and CDR2 FNYEAQ. This CDR3 region has 16 residues. The CDR3 protein is CASSLESADREGEQYF. For the CDR3, the DNA is TGTGCCAGCAGCTTAGAATCTGCGGACAGGGAAGGCGAGCAGTACTTC.

Many counts were recorded for this clonotype. The V gene is TRBV5-1, the J gene TRBJ1-6; no firm D call. This CDR3 comprises 14 residues. CDR1 and CDR2 from the germline V gene are SGHRS and YFSETQ. V dropped 4 bases and J dropped 8 bases, with 13 bases sitting between them. CDR3 sequence (DNA): TGCGCCAGCAGCCCCCTGAATAGGGATTCACCCCTCCACTTT. Translating gives CASSPLNRDSPLHF.

With respect to this clonotype: Just one base apart from a much larger clone, this may be a read error. The rearrangement uses TRBV9 and TRBJ1-1; maybe TRBD1 (6 bases). CDR3 length equals 14 residues. V shed 4 bases and J shed 4 bases, with 14 bases lying between them. The germline CDR1 and CDR2 sequences are SGDLS and YYNGEE. CDR3 residues: CASSSGCRGTEAFF. CDR3 coding DNA: TGTGCCAGCAGCTCTGGCTGCAGGGGCACTGAAGCTTTCTTT.

In this sample, this clonotype turned up many times. The gene calls are TRBV7-9 and TRBJ2-2; D unresolved. CDR3 length: 16 amino acids. Trimming left V 7 bases short and J 6 bases short, with 21 bases between. Per germline, CDR1 SEHNR and CDR2 FQNEAQ (reference sequence). CDR3 coding DNA: TGTGCCAGCATCCCGATGGGTGGCAAAGTGGCCGGGGAGCTGTTTTTT. This gives the protein CASIPMGGKVAGELFF. Using reference TRBV7-9 and TRBJ2-2 for the parts outside the CDR3, the full variable domain is DTGVSQNPRHKITKRGQNVTFRCDPISEHNRLYWYRQTLGQGPEFLTYFQNEAQLEKSRLLSDRFSAERPKGSFSTLEIQRTEQGDSAMYLCASIPMGGKVAGELFFGEGSRLTVL.

CDR3 coding DNA: TGTGCCAGCAGTGAAGTAGCGGGAGCGGGCGGGGAGCAGTACTTC. It specifies CASSEVAGAGGEQYF. This chain connects TRBV2 to TRBJ2-7; 9 positions agree with TRBD2. The J segment lost 7 bases and the V segment lost 1 base, leaving 8 bases of the junction unmatched. Per germline, CDR1 SNHLY and CDR2 FYNNEI. This CDR3 comprises 15 residues.

The table lists this clonotype with many counts. V usage is TRBV20-1 and J usage is TRBJ2-7; D is unresolved. V shed 5 bases and J shed 3 bases, with 11 bases lying between them. The CDR3 is 12 amino acids. CDR1 is DFQATT, CDR2 SNEGSKA, per germline (reference sequence). For the CDR3, the DNA is TGCAGTGCTCCGGGCAGAAACTACGAGCAGTACTTC. Translated: CSAPGRNYEQYF.

This sequence joins TRBV6-5 and TRBJ1-4; perhaps TRBD1 as D (5 bases). Deletions cut 2 bases from V and 8 bases from J, with 15 bases between. CDR3 length: 15 residues. Per germline, CDR1 MNHEY and CDR2 SVGAGI. CDR3 DNA sequence: TGTGCCAGCAGTTACCGCCCGGAGGGGATCGAAAAACTGTTTTTT. Translated: CASSYRPEGIEKLFF.

V and J are TRBV20-1 and TRBJ1-1, with D unresolved. Per the germline V gene, CDR1 is DFQATT and CDR2 is SNEGSKA (reference sequence). This CDR3 has 13 residues. CDR3 DNA: TGCAGCGTTGCACGCCTCACGTACACTGAAGCTTTCTTT. It yields the protein CSVARLTYTEAFF.

This chain links TRBV10-3 with TRBJ1-6; TRBD1 matches 8 bases. CDR3 size: 15 residues. Unmatched junction bases numbered 15, after V lost 5 bases and J lost 15 bases. The germline V gene has CDR1 ENHRY and CDR2 SYGVKD. The chain's CDR3 is CAISHAGTGQTFLHF. In DNA form, the CDR3 reads TGTGCCATCAGTCATGCCGGGACAGGCCAAACGTTCCTCCACTTT.

As for this clonotype: Possible read error: a much larger clone is one base away. This sequence joins TRBV15 and TRBJ2-7, with 7 bases identical to TRBD1. The germline CDR1 and CDR2 sequences are LNHNV and YYDKDF (reference sequence). CDR3 length: 14 amino acids. The DNA of the CDR3 is TGTGCCACCAGCAGAGGACAGGGTTTTAACGAGCAGTGCTTC. It is translated as CATSRGQGFNEQCF.

The chain joins TRBV29-1 to TRBJ2-3; possibly TRBD1 for D (6 bases). The CDR3 has 13 residues. V lost 5 bases and J 6 bases, leaving 15 bases between the germline ends. The germline V gene encodes CDR1 SQVTM and CDR2 ANQGSEA. For the CDR3, the DNA is TGCAGCGTTACACAGGGTTTCGGCGATACGCAGTATTTT. Protein product: CSVTQGFGDTQYF.

Concerning this clonotype itself: One junction end does not reproduce the germline sequence, and a read error may be involved. The J gene is TRBJ2-2, the V gene TRBV20-1; 8 bases align to TRBD1. Germline V gene lookup returns CDR1 DFQATT and CDR2 SNEGSKA (reference sequence). CDR3 size: 14 residues. CDR3: CSARRTGNTEELFF. CDR3 bases: TGCAGTGCTAGGAGGACAGGGAACACCGAGGAGCTGTTTTTT.

This chain links TRBV7-9 with TRBJ1-5; D possibly corresponds to TRBD1 (6 bases). Trimming removed 5 bases at V and 5 bases at J, with 28 bases between. The germline V gene encodes CDR1 SEHNR and CDR2 FQNEAQ (reference sequence). The CDR3 sequence is 19 residues long. DNA for the CDR3: TGTGCCAGCAGCCCAAGACGCCCCGACGTAACAGGGATTCATCAGCCCCAGCATTTT. Translation: CASSPRRPDVTGIHQPQHF. The full variable domain, completed using reference TRBV7-9 and TRBJ1-5, is DTGVSQNPRHKITKRGQNVTFRCDPISEHNRLYWYRQTLGQGPEFLTYFQNEAQLEKSRLLSDRFSAERPKGSFSTLEIQRTEQGDSAMYLCASSPRRPDVTGIHQPQHFGDGTRLSIL.

On this clonotype: A much more abundant neighbour one base away suggests this may be a read error. The chain recombines TRBV7-9 with TRBJ2-7; D might be TRBD2 (5 bases). Germline values: CDR1 SEHNR, CDR2 FQNEAQ (reference sequence). The germline V and J ends were trimmed by 2 bases and 6 bases, with 17 bases remaining between them. The CDR3 is 15 residues long. The CDR3 loop reads CASSLIGGSSGEQYF. The CDR3 DNA is TGTGCCAGCAGCTTAATTGGTGGGAGCAGTGGCGAGCAGTACTTC.

This clonotype was observed many times. The CDR3 is CASSKEEGSPLHF. The CDR3 nucleotides are TGTGCCAGCAGTAAAGAGGAAGGTTCACCCCTCCACTTT. The chain carries TRBV12-3 or TRBV12-4 and TRBJ1-6; D call uncertain. The CDR3 contains 13 residues. V lost 5 bases, J lost 9 bases, and 11 bases lay in between.

The V gene is TRBV7-2, the J gene TRBJ2-7; D remains unclear. Trimming removed 6 bases at V and 4 bases at J, with 10 bases between. Germline V gives CDR1 SGHTA, CDR2 FQGNSA. The CDR3 consists of 12 residues. This CDR3 reads CASRHDVYEQYF. CDR3 coding DNA: TGTGCCAGCAGACACGACGTGTACGAGCAGTACTTC.

The CDR3 reads CASSLGGTTGQETQYF. Written as DNA, the CDR3 is TGCGCCAGCAGCTTGGGGGGAACAACGGGGCAAGAGACCCAGTACTTC. The chain carries TRBV5-1 and TRBJ2-5, with a tentative D call TRBD2 (5 bases). V lost 0 bases and J lost 2, with 14 bases in between. Per germline, CDR1 SGHRS and CDR2 YFSETQ. This CDR3 has 16 amino acids. Full variable domain (missing parts from reference TRBV5-1 and TRBJ2-5): KAGVTQTPRYLIKTRGQQVTLSCSPISGHRSVSWYQQTPGQGLQFLFEYFSETQRNKGNFPGRFSGRQFSNSRSEMNVSTLELGDSALYLCASSLGGTTGQETQYFGPGTRLLVL.

The sample holds a few counts of this clonotype. The chain joins TRBV11-3 to TRBJ2-2, with a possible D match to TRBD1 (6 bases). V lost 0 bases to trimming and J lost 3 bases, with 17 bases between them. CDR1 SGHNT and CDR2 YENEEA come from the germline V gene. CDR3 length: 18 amino acids. CDR3 sequence: CASSLDKTGTGDTGELFF. As DNA, the CDR3 is TGTGCCAGCAGCTTAGATAAGACAGGAACTGGTGACACCGGGGAGCTGTTTTTT. The full variable domain, in which reference TRBV11-3 and TRBJ2-2 provide the parts outside the CDR3, is EAGVVQSPRYKIIEKKQPVAFWCNPISGHNTLYWYLQNLGQGPELLIRYENEEAVDDSQLPKDRFSAERLKGVDSTLKIQPAELGDSAVYLCASSLDKTGTGDTGELFFGEGSRLTVL.

The chain combines TRBV19 with TRBJ2-7; the D gene is possibly TRBD1 (6 bases). There are 14 residues in the CDR3. Germline assignment: CDR1 LNHDA and CDR2 SQIVND (reference sequence). Trimming pared 6 bases from V and 7 bases from J, leaving 19 bases between. As DNA, the CDR3 is TGTGCCAGTAGGGGCCGGGGACACGATTCGGAGCAGTACTTC. Translated, it gives CASRGRGHDSEQYF.

This clonotype was observed a few times. The chain has TRBV9 and TRBJ2-2; tentative D call: TRBD2 (6 bases). CDR1 and CDR2 from the germline V gene are SGDLS and YYNGEE. Between the trimmed V and J ends, which lost 4 bases and 1 base, there was a span of 11 bases. CDR3 size: 15 residues. CDR3 bases: TGTGCCAGCAGCTACAGGCGGGGGAACACCGGGGAGCTGTTTTTT. This encodes CASSYRRGNTGELFF.

The chain couples TRBV14 to TRBJ1-2; possibly TRBD1 for D (5 bases). Germline assignment: CDR1 SGHDN and CDR2 FVKESK. This CDR3 has 14 amino acids. Trimming stripped 1 base from V and 6 bases from J, with 12 bases between. The CDR3 here is CASSQGPRDHGYTF. In DNA form, the CDR3 reads TGTGCCAGCAGCCAAGGCCCCAGGGACCATGGCTACACCTTC.

This clonotype was counted ten times or more. The rearrangement joins TRBV20-1 to TRBJ1-2, with TRBD1 matching 7 bases. This CDR3 has 12 residues. Germline V CDR1 and CDR2: DFQATT, SNEGSKA (reference sequence). Trimming took 6 bases from V and 2 from J; bases not matched to a gene: 3. This chain's CDR3 is CSAEQGNYGYTF. DNA of the CDR3: TGCAGTGCAGAACAGGGGAACTATGGCTACACCTTC.

The CDR3, as DNA: TGTGCCAGCAGCCAAGTTTCAGGACTGGGGTACTACGAGCAGTACTTC. Amino acids: CASSQVSGLGYYEQYF. The chain uses TRBV5-4 and TRBJ2-7; weak D call: TRBD2 (5 bases). The ends were cut back, 4 bases at V and 3 bases at J, with 20 bases in the middle. The CDR3 totals 16 residues. Germline values: CDR1 SGHNT, CDR2 YYREEE (reference sequence).

The rearrangement uses TRBV3-1 and TRBJ2-5, with a possible D match to TRBD1 (6 bases). Per germline, CDR1 LGHDT and CDR2 YNNKEL (reference sequence). This CDR3 contains 18 residues. The germline V and J ends were trimmed by 1 base and 1 base, with 19 bases remaining between them. The CDR3 sequence is CASSQGHRAGESQETQYF. Here the CDR3 DNA reads TGTGCCAGCAGCCAAGGCCACAGGGCCGGTGAATCCCAAGAGACCCAGTACTTC.

As for this clonotype: A much larger clone lies a single base off, so this may be a read error. The rearrangement uses TRBV7-9 and TRBJ2-7; D call uncertain. CDR3 length: 11 amino acids. Germline values: CDR1 SEHNR, CDR2 FQNEAQ (reference sequence). The V and J ends lost 6 bases and 2 bases respectively, with 5 bases between them. CDR3 sequence reads: CASRKAYEQYF. The CDR3 nucleotides are TGTGCCAGCAGAAAAGCCTACGAGCAGTACTTC.

The chain combines TRBV6-6 with TRBJ1-6; D remains ambiguous. There are 16 residues in the CDR3. CDR1 MNHNY and CDR2 SVGAGI come from the germline V gene (reference sequence). Trimming removed 2 bases at V and 0 bases at J, with 8 bases between. CDR3 in DNA: TGTGCCAGCAGTTACCGACTGGGCTCCTATAATTCACCCCTCCACTTT. Residues: CASSYRLGSYNSPLHF.

This clonotype has a single count. The chain links TRBV10-3 to TRBJ2-3; TRBD1 matches 9 bases. This CDR3 is 13 amino acids long. The germline gives CDR1 ENHRY, CDR2 SYGVKD. V trimming: 7 bases; J trimming: 5 bases; junction bases outside the gene matches: 4. The CDR3: CAITRTGEDTQYF. The CDR3 coding sequence is TGTGCCATCACCAGGACAGGGGAAGATACGCAGTATTTT.

This clonotype was counted many times. The chain employs TRBV19 and TRBJ2-2; D is possibly TRBD2 (6 bases). The V and J ends lost 3 bases and 3 bases respectively, with 8 bases between them. The CDR3 is made up of 14 amino acids. Germline lookup yields CDR1 LNHDA and CDR2 SQIVND (reference sequence). CDR3 region: CASSMEGYTGELFF. The CDR3 DNA reads TGTGCCAGTAGTATGGAGGGGTACACCGGGGAGCTGTTTTTT.

The gene calls are TRBV20-1 and TRBJ2-7; D is tentatively TRBD1 or TRBD2 (5 bases each). Trimming stripped 5 bases from V and 3 bases from J, with 20 bases between. The germline gives CDR1 DFQATT, CDR2 SNEGSKA (reference sequence). The CDR3 sequence is 15 residues long. Here the CDR3 reads CSAEPGTDYLYEQYF. DNA of the CDR3: TGCAGTGCTGAACCAGGGACCGACTACCTCTACGAGCAGTACTTC.